The rows below give T cell receptor beta chains drawn from one sample of a study of blood T cell repertoires in COVID-19. The data were produced by immunoSEQ multiplex PCR, yet TCRdb's version contains in-frame clones alone and is incomplete. The table lists about 300,000 clones, around nine tenths of them singletons. Sequencing used PBMCs or T cells enriched from blood (not recorded which). The origin of the receptors is a woman between 35 and 50 years old who had recovered from COVID-19. The CDR3 runs from the conserved cysteine through the conserved F or W. D genes are given only for firm matches. Clone size is stated in some rows and not others, as once, few, many or a class when expanded.

J | size | D | V | DNA | CDR3
TRBJ1-1 | once | . | TRBV29-1 | TGCAGCGTTGTCTTAGCGGGCATTGACACTGAAGCTTTCTTT | CSVVLAGIDTEAFF
TRBJ2-5 | . | . | TRBV20-1 | TGCAGTGCTAGTTTAGGGGGATGGGTGGGAGAGACCCAGTACTTC | CSASLGGWVGETQYF
TRBJ1-1 | . | TRBD1 | TRBV11-3 | TGTGCCAGCAGCCCAACAGGGGTACCCACTGAAGCTTTCTTT | CASSPTGVPTEAFF
TRBJ2-7 | . | TRBD1 | TRBV23-1 | TGCGCCGGAAATCAACAGGGGGATAGCTCCTACGAGCAGTACTTC | CAGNQQGDSSYEQYF
TRBJ2-3 | . | TRBD2 | TRBV6-6 | TGTGCCAGCAGTCACTTTCCGGGACTAGCGGCAGATACGCAGTATTTT | CASSHFPGLAADTQYF
TRBJ1-2 | . | . | TRBV5-1 | TGCGCCAGCAGCTTGGTAATGCGGGCCGGCTACACCTTC | CASSLVMRAGYTF
TRBJ1-1 | . | TRBD1 | TRBV7-6 | TGTGCCAGCAGCTTAGCCCCCCAGGGGGCGGCTAGTAACACTGAAGCTTTCTTT | CASSLAPQGAASNTEAFF
TRBJ2-7 | . | . | TRBV7-2 | TGTGCCAGCAGCTTGTCCAGCGACGTGGGCTACGAGCAGTACTTC | CASSLSSDVGYEQYF
TRBJ1-2 | . | . | TRBV9 | TGTGCCAGCAGCGCCGCGACAACCGACTATGGCTACACCTTC | CASSAATTDYGYTF
TRBJ1-5 | . | . | TRBV11-3 | TGTGCCAGCAGCTTTATGGTCCAGGGCAATCAGCCCCAGCATTTT | CASSFMVQGNQPQHF
TRBJ1-2 | . | . | TRBV25-1 | TGTGCCAGCAGTGAAAGAGACAGGTTTGGGGGCTACACCTTC | CASSERDRFGGYTF
TRBJ2-2 | . | . | TRBV10-2 | TGCGCCAGCAGTGAGGGTGGGCAGGGTAGACCCGGGGAGCTGTTTTTT | CASSEGGQGRPGELFF
TRBJ1-1 | . | TRBD1 | TRBV18 | TGTGCCAGCTCACCACGTGACAGGGCCCTGAACACTGAAGCTTTCTTT | CASSPRDRALNTEAFF
TRBJ2-3 | . | . | TRBV7-2 | TGTGCCAGCAGCTTAGCGGAAGCGGCAGATACGCAGTATTTT | CASSLAEAADTQYF
TRBJ2-6 | . | TRBD1 | TRBV27 | TGTGCCAGCAGGGCGACAGGGAGAGGAGGCTCTGGGGCCAACGTCCTGACTTTC | CASRATGRGGSGANVLTF
TRBJ1-1 | . | . | TRBV25-1 | TGTGCCAGCGGGCAGGGAGGGAGCGCTGAAGCTTTCTTT | CASGQGGSAEAFF
TRBJ1-2 | . | TRBD1 | TRBV27 | TGTGCCAGCAGTTTGTACTCCGGGACAGGGAAATTGGCGGGCGGCTACACCTTC | CASSLYSGTGKLAGGYTF
TRBJ2-3 | . | TRBD2 | TRBV9 | TGTGCCAGCAGCCCGAGCGAAATGGCGGGGGGTTACACAGATACGCAGTATTTT | CASSPSEMAGGYTDTQYF
TRBJ1-6 | . | . | TRBV3-1/TRBV3-2 | TGTGCCAGCAGCTCAGGGTGGCTTTCACCCCTCCACTTT | CASSSGWLSPLHF
TRBJ1-3 | once | . | TRBV7-9 | TGTGCCAGCAGCTTACAGGGTTTCTCTGGAAACACCATATATTTT | CASSLQGFSGNTIYF
TRBJ1-2 | . | . | TRBV9 | TGTGCCAGCGCGGCAGATGAATATGGCTACACCTTC | CASAADEYGYTF
TRBJ2-7 | . | TRBD2 | TRBV5-4 | TGTGCCAGCAGCCAGAGTAGCGGGACTACCTACGAGCAGTACTTC | CASSQSSGTTYEQYF
TRBJ2-3 | . | TRBD2 | TRBV24-1 | TGTGCCACCAGGCTAGCGGGAGCCCCAGAGGATTTT | CATRLAGAPEDF
TRBJ1-2 | . | . | TRBV15 | TGTGCCACCAGCAGGGCGGGGGAGGGCTTCTATGGCTACACCTTC | CATSRAGEGFYGYTF
TRBJ1-6 | . | TRBD1 | TRBV27 | TGTGCCAGCAGTCCCCCGGGACAGGGTAATTCACCCCTCCACTTT | CASSPPGQGNSPLHF
TRBJ2-2 | . | TRBD1 | TRBV7-9 | TGTGCCAGCAGCCCCACCATCGACAGGGACACCGGGGAGCTGTTTTTT | CASSPTIDRDTGELFF
TRBJ2-1 | . | . | TRBV29-1 | TGCAGCGCACTACCACCGGGACTGACCTACAATGAGCAGTTCTTC | CSALPPGLTYNEQFF
TRBJ1-2 | . | . | TRBV7-8 | TGTGCCAGCAGCTTATCGGGGGGAGAGTACTATGGCTACACCTTC | CASSLSGGEYYGYTF
TRBJ2-3 | . | . | TRBV5-6 | TGTGCCAGCAGCCATAGAGATTTCACAGATACGCAGTATTTT | CASSHRDFTDTQYF
TRBJ2-5 | . | . | TRBV19 | TGTGCCAGTAGTACAAGCGGGACACCTTCGGAGACCCAGTACTTC | CASSTSGTPSETQYF
TRBJ2-3 | . | TRBD2 | TRBV5-1 | TGCGCCAGCAGCTTACTAGCGGGGGGGTCCCCGTCCACAGATACGCAGTATTTT | CASSLLAGGSPSTDTQYF
TRBJ2-2 | . | . | TRBV7-8 | TGTGCCAGCAGCTTGGTGGGGGACACCATATACACCGGGGAGCTGTTTTTT | CASSLVGDTIYTGELFF
TRBJ1-2 | . | . | TRBV9 | TGTGCCAGGGAATTAAACAGGGTAGCTTTAAACTATGGCTACACCTTC | CARELNRVALNYGYTF
TRBJ1-1 | . | TRBD1 | TRBV18 | TGTGCCAGCTCACCCTCCGGGACAGGGGGCGCCAGGACTGAAGCTTTCTTT | CASSPSGTGGARTEAFF
TRBJ1-4 | . | TRBD1 | TRBV29-1 | TGCAGCGCTGGGCAACCGGGACAGACTTATGAAAAACTGTTTTTT | CSAGQPGQTYEKLFF
TRBJ1-6 | . | TRBD1 | TRBV7-2 | TGTGCCAGCAGCTTAGAAGGGGGCGGATCACCCCTCCACTTT | CASSLEGGGSPLHF
TRBJ1-2 | . | . | TRBV16 | TGTGCCAGCAGCCGAACCCCTGAGAACTATGGCTACACCTTC | CASSRTPENYGYTF
TRBJ2-3 | . | TRBD1 | TRBV24-1 | TGTGCCACCAGTGAGAGACAGGGGGGAACAGATACGCAGTATTTT | CATSERQGGTDTQYF
TRBJ1-2 | . | . | TRBV11-2 | TGTGCCAGCAGCTTAGATGGCGGCGCAGGGTGGTATGGCTACACCTTC | CASSLDGGAGWYGYTF
TRBJ1-1 | . | . | TRBV6-5 | TGTGCCAGCAGTTACTCGACAGGTCGAGCTTTCTTT | CASSYSTGRAFF
TRBJ2-5 | . | TRBD1 | TRBV2 | TGTGCCAGCAGTACCCGGGACAGGGCAGAAGAGACCCAGTACTTC | CASSTRDRAEETQYF
TRBJ2-3 | . | . | TRBV6-6 | TGTGCCAGCAGCCGGGACAATAAAATGACAGATACGCAGTATTTT | CASSRDNKMTDTQYF
TRBJ2-7 | few | . | TRBV6-2/TRBV6-3 | TGTGCCAGCAGTTACCTCTACGAGCAGTACTTC | CASSYLYEQYF
TRBJ1-2 | . | . | TRBV18 | TGTGCCAGCTCACCACGGGAGGGCCCCGAACTTTATGGCTACACCTTC | CASSPREGPELYGYTF
TRBJ2-7 | . | TRBD1 | TRBV11-2 | TGTGCCAGCAGCTACATTCGGGACAGGGGCTACGAGCAGTACTTC | CASSYIRDRGYEQYF